This T cell receptor (beta chain) derives from a study of shared clonotypes between healthy human individuals. Study summary: Researchers assigned three CD4 naive, three CD4 memory, two CD8 naive and one CD8 memory plate to each donor. Study results and limitations: About 5.2% was the fraction of naive CD4 clonotypes found shared across a few donors.

Measured with immunoSEQ multiplex PCR; TCRdb has only the in-frame clones, and not every one. The table lists under 2,500,000 clones, 95% of them singletons. Germline lookup yields CDR1 MNHNS and CDR2 SASEGT. Trimming took off 2 bases at V and 1 base at J, with 17 bases between the two ends. The CDR3 is made up of 17 amino acids. On this clone: The target antigen is unknown.

The receptor comes from a man aged 18 to 35 in good health. This chain connects TRBV6-1 to TRBJ1-1, with D possibly TRBD1 on 5 matching bases. Sequenced material: naive CD4+ T cells sorted from blood. Subset denoted: CD45RA+ positively selected. Written as DNA, the CDR3 is TGTGCCAGCAGTGAACGGGGCAGGTCTACGGGGAACACTGAAGCTTTCTTT. It yields the protein CASSERGRSTGNTEAFF.